These T cell receptor beta chains were read from a single sample in a study of CD8+ T cells in alopecia areata. The protocol was immunoSEQ multiplex PCR, while the TCRdb copy is restricted to in-frame clones and leaves out a portion. The data contain over 150,000 clones, around three fifths of them singletons. Sequenced material: CD4+ T cells sorted from blood, taken at week 24, from a patient treated with tofacitinib. Receptors originate from a human donor with alopecia areata. Both conserved end residues are part of each CDR3. The D gene is left open where the match is weak. Only part of the rows carry a size: once, few, many, or a class if the clone is expanded.

>TRBV2|TRBJ2-5|.|.
TGTGCCAGCACTCTAAGGACCAGCGAAGAGACCCAGTACTTC
CASTLRTSEETQYF
>TRBV5-6|TRBJ1-1|.|.
TGTGCCAGCAGCTTGTGGGGTTTTTTGCGGGCGGAGAACACTGAAGCTTTCTTT
CASSLWGFLRAENTEAFF
>TRBV5-1|TRBJ2-7|.|.
TGCGCCAGCAGCTTGGGGCGGGCAACCTACGAGCAGTACTTC
CASSLGRATYEQYF
>TRBV5-1|TRBJ1-2|TRBD1|.
TGCGCCAGCAGTCCCGGGGGGGACAGCCTTATGACTTTC
CASSPGGDSLMTF
>TRBV9|TRBJ2-5|.|.
TGTGCCAGCAGCCCTCAAATGGGGGAGACCCAGTACTTC
CASSPQMGETQYF
>TRBV7-2|TRBJ1-5|.|few
TGTGCCAGCAGCTTACGTCGCTCCGCGGGCCGCGTCAATCAGCCCCAGCATTTT
CASSLRRSAGRVNQPQHF
>TRBV30|TRBJ1-1|.|.
TGTGCCTGGAGTGGACAGGCGGGTCTCTCTAACACTGAAGCTTTCTTT
CAWSGQAGLSNTEAFF
>TRBV29-1|TRBJ2-1|.|.
TGCAGCGTTGGAGGCAGCTATTACAATGAGCAGTTCTTC
CSVGGSYYNEQFF
>TRBV4-1|TRBJ2-2|.|many
TGCGCCAGCAGCCAAGAAGGGTACACCGGGGAGCTGTTTTTT
CASSQEGYTGELFF
>TRBV29-1|TRBJ1-5|.|.
TGCACCTGGGGTTCGGTCAATCAGCCCCAGCATTTT
CTWGSVNQPQHF
>TRBV29-1|TRBJ1-2|.|.
TGCAGCGTGGGGTCTAAACTTAACTATGGCTACACCTTC
CSVGSKLNYGYTF
>TRBV11-3|TRBJ2-7|TRBD1|.
TGTGCCAGCAGCTTATATGGGACAGGCATAACCTACGAGCAGTACTTC
CASSLYGTGITYEQYF
>TRBV10-3|TRBJ1-5|.|.
TGTGCCTCGGGGGGGGCAGGAAATCAGCCCCAGCATTTT
CASGGAGNQPQHF
>TRBV6-5|TRBJ1-6|.|.
TGTGCCAGCAGTTACAGGGGGTATAATTCACCCCTCCACTTT
CASSYRGYNSPLHF
>TRBV30|TRBJ1-1|.|.
TGTGCCGGCCCGGGGGTCACTGAAGCTTTCTTT
CAGPGVTEAFF
>TRBV4-1|TRBJ2-5|.|few
TGCGCCAGCAGCCCAAATCCCCAGGCCAGGGGATTAGCCCAGTACTTC
CASSPNPQARGLAQYF
>TRBV29-1|TRBJ2-5|.|.
TGCAGCGTTCTGCCTAGGGAAATCAGGGATCAAGAGACCCAGTACTTC
CSVLPREIRDQETQYF
>TRBV6-5|TRBJ2-5|.|.
TGTGCCAGCAGCCAACGGAAAGAGACCCAGTACTTC
CASSQRKETQYF
>TRBV29-1|TRBJ2-2|.|.
TGCAGCGTTGACTCACAGGGAACCGGGGAGCTGTTTTTT
CSVDSQGTGELFF
>TRBV5-1|TRBJ1-2|.|.
TGCGCCAGCAGCTTGGTCGGGCCGGGGGGCTACACCTTC
CASSLVGPGGYTF
>TRBV27|TRBJ1-2|.|few
TGTGCCAGCAGTTTCCGGGGCATCTATGGCTACACCTTC
CASSFRGIYGYTF
>TRBV2|TRBJ1-5|TRBD1|.
TGTGCCAGCAGTCGCGACAGGGAGGGCTATCAGCCCCAGCATTTT
CASSRDREGYQPQHF
>TRBV30|TRBJ2-7|TRBD1|.
TGTGCCTGGAGTCAACCAGGGGGCGAGCAGTACTTC
CAWSQPGGEQYF
>TRBV5-6|TRBJ1-1|TRBD1|few
TGTGCCAGCAGCGACAGGGTCGTTACTGAAGCTTTCTTT
CASSDRVVTEAFF
>TRBV15|TRBJ1-6|TRBD1|.
TGTGCCACCAGCAGAGGGGACAGGAATTCACCCCTCCACTTT
CATSRGDRNSPLHF
>TRBV25-1|TRBJ1-2|.|.
TGTGCCAGCACTCCCGGAGGTGGAGGCTACACCTTC
CASTPGGGGYTF
>TRBV5-5|TRBJ2-7|.|few
TGTGCCAGCAGCCAAGAGACGACTAGGGTTTACGAGCAGTACTTC
CASSQETTRVYEQYF
>TRBV7-2|TRBJ2-1|TRBD2|.
TGTGCCAGCGGAAAGCGGGGGGGCCGCGATGAGCAGTTCTTC
CASGKRGGRDEQFF
>TRBV15|TRBJ1-5|TRBD1|.
TGTGCCACCAGCAGTAACAGGGGCGCCCAGCCCCAGCATTTT
CATSSNRGAQPQHF
>TRBV15|TRBJ2-5|.|once
TGTGCCACCAGCAGAGATCAAGGAGTAGAAGAGACCCAGTACTTC
CATSRDQGVEETQYF
>TRBV5-1|TRBJ2-1|.|.
TGCGCCAGCAGCTACGGACAGAGTGAGCAGTTCTTC
CASSYGQSEQFF
>TRBV5-1|TRBJ2-7|.|few
TGCGCCAGCAGCCAGACAGAGACCCACTCCTACGAGCAGTACTTC
CASSQTETHSYEQYF
>TRBV27|TRBJ1-6|.|.
TGTGCCAGCAGTTTTTATAATTCACCCCTCCACTTT
CASSFYNSPLHF
>TRBV6-5|TRBJ1-6|.|.
TGTGCCAGCAGGAGGGGGGTCAGTTCACCCCTCCACTTT
CASRRGVSSPLHF
>TRBV7-9|TRBJ1-1|.|.
TGTGCCAGCAGCTTAGAAGGGGGGACTGAAGCTTTCTTT
CASSLEGGTEAFF
>TRBV7-2|TRBJ1-1|TRBD1|few
TGTGCCAGCAGCTCCTGGGGGACAGGTAACACTGAAGCTTTCTTT
CASSSWGTGNTEAFF
>TRBV19|TRBJ1-5|.|.
TGTGCCAGTAGTACAACAGGTAGCAATCAGCCCCAGCATTTT
CASSTTGSNQPQHF
>TRBV12-5|TRBJ2-5|.|.
TGTGCTAGTGGTTTCGGGACCGCCGAGACCCAGTACTTC
CASGFGTAETQYF
>TRBV29-1|TRBJ1-1|.|.
TGCAGCGTCAACAGGCGGAGTAGGCCCACTGAAGCTTTCTTT
CSVNRRSRPTEAFF
>TRBV6-5|TRBJ1-6|.|once
TGTGCCAGCAGTTACTCTCGGCGCGGGCATTCACCCCTCCACTTT
CASSYSRRGHSPLHF
>TRBV7-2|TRBJ2-5|.|few
TGTGCCAGCAGACTCGCTGCACAAGAGACCCAGTACTTC
CASRLAAQETQYF
>TRBV20-1|TRBJ1-2|.|.
TGCAGTCTCGGGGGTAACTATGGCTACACCTTC
CSLGGNYGYTF
>TRBV15|TRBJ2-7|.|.
TGTGCCACCAGCCCCGCAGGACATATCTCCTACGAGCAGTACTTC
CATSPAGHISYEQYF
>TRBV9|TRBJ1-1|TRBD1|.
TGTGCCAGCAGCGAGAGGGGACAGTCGGAAGCTTTCTTT
CASSERGQSEAFF
>TRBV23-1|TRBJ1-5|.|.
TGCGCCAGCAGTCAATCTGGGCACTGCGGCAATCAGCCCCAGCATTTT
CASSQSGHCGNQPQHF
>TRBV7-8|TRBJ2-5|TRBD1|once
TGTGCCAGCAGCTTAACTTACAGGGGTGGGGAGACCCAGTACTTC
CASSLTYRGGETQYF
>TRBV13|TRBJ1-6|TRBD1|.
TGTGCCAGCAGCACCATGGGACAGGGTACGGTTAATTCACCCCTCCACTTT
CASSTMGQGTVNSPLHF
>TRBV4-1|TRBJ1-2|.|few
TGCGCCAGCAGCCAAGTCGGCGCCTATGGCTACACCTTC
CASSQVGAYGYTF
>TRBV29-1|TRBJ1-2|.|.
TGCAGCGTTGAGGTTGGCTACACCTTC
CSVEVGYTF